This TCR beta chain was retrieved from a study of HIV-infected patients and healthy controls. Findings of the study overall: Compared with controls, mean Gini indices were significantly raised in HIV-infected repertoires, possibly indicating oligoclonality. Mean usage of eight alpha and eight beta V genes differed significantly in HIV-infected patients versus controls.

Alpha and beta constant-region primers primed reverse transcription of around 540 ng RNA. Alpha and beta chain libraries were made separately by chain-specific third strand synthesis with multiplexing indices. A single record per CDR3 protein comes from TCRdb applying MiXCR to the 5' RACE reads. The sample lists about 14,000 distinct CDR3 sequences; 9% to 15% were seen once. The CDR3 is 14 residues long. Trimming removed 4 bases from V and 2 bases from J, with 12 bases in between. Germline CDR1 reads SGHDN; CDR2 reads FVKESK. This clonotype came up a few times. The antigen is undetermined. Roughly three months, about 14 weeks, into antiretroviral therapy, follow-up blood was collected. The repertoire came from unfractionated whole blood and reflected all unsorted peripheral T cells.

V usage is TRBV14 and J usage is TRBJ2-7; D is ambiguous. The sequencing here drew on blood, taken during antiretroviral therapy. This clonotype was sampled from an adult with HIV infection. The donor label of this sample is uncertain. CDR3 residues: CASSRGIETYEQYF. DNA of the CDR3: TGTGCCAGCAGCCGTGGCATTGAAACCTACGAGCAGTACTTC.